The clone carrying this T cell receptor (beta chain) came up a few times. This record belongs to a study of T-cell reconstitution after alpha-beta-depleted transplantation in children. After removal of 4 bases from V and 8 bases from J, the junction contained 4 bases not matched to a gene. CDR3 length: 14 amino acids. Germline assignment: CDR1 DFQATT and CDR2 SNEGSKA (reference sequence). Unique molecular identifiers tagged the TCRbeta library. TCRdb re-called the PCR reads with MiXCR, one entry per CDR3 protein. The table records hundreds of thousands of distinct CDR3 sequences, roughly 13% of them present only once.

The TCR sequence derives from a girl aged 2-10 years with congenital amegakaryocytic thrombocytopenia, due to receive a stem cell transplant. The sample in question was PBMCs, obtained before TCRalphabeta/CD19-depleted stem cell transplant. The chain has TRBV20-1 and TRBJ2-1, with 14 nucleotides matching TRBD2. The CDR3: CSAMTSGRAYEQFF. In nucleotides, the CDR3 is TGCAGTGCTATGACTAGCGGGAGGGCATATGAGCAGTTCTTC.